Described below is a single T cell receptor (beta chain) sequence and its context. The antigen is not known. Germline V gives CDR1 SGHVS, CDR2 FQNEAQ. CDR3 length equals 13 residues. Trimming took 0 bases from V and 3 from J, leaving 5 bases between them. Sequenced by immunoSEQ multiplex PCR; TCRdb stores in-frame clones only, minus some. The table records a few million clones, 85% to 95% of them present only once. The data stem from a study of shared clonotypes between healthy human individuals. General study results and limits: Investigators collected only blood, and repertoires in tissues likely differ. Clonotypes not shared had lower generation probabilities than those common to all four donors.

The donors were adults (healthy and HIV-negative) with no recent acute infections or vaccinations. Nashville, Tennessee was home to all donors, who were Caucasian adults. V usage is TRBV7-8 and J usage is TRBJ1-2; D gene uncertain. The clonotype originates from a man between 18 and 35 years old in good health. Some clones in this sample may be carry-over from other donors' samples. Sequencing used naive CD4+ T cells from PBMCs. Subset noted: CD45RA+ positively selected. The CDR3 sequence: CASSLASDYGYTF. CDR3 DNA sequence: TGTGCCAGCAGCTTAGCGAGTGACTATGGCTACACCTTC.